The 32 T cell receptor beta chains below all came from one sample that was sequenced in a study of blood T cell repertoires in COVID-19. Libraries were prepared by immunoSEQ multiplex PCR; TCRdb keeps only in-frame clonotypes and omits some of them. The sample shows roughly 40,000 clones, about 90% of them seen only once. Source material: peripheral blood. These receptors were collected from a woman aged 70 to 79 with acute or convalescent COVID-19.

This clone turned up a few times. The chain joins TRBV7-9 to TRBJ2-1; D is undetermined. The CDR3 is 12 residues long. Germline CDR1 SEHNR, CDR2 FQNEAQ (reference sequence). Trimming left V 3 bases short and J 8 bases short, with 8 bases between. The CDR3 loop is CASSFIWHEQFF. CDR3 DNA sequence: TGTGCCAGCAGCTTCATCTGGCATGAGCAGTTCTTC.

The chain couples TRBV7-6 to TRBJ2-3, with TRBD2 matching over 8 bases. Trimming took 0 bases from V and 5 from J; bases not matched to a gene: 7. CDR1 is SGHVS, CDR2 FNYEAQ, per germline. There are 16 residues in the CDR3. This CDR3 is CASSLAVAGLLDTQYF. Here the CDR3 DNA reads TGTGCCAGCAGCTTAGCGGTAGCGGGGTTATTAGATACGCAGTATTTT.

This clone was recorded only once. The chain has TRBV5-5 and TRBJ2-7; D gene uncertain. The germline V gene has CDR1 SGHKS and CDR2 YYEKEE (reference sequence). The germline V and J ends were trimmed by 4 bases and 2 bases, with 13 bases remaining between them. The CDR3 contains 14 residues. The CDR3 is CASSRENTAYEQYV. In DNA, the CDR3 is TGTGCCAGCAGCCGAGAAAACACAGCCTACGAGCAGTACGTC.

The chain links TRBV25-1 to TRBJ1-2; TRBD1 agrees at 10 bases. V shed 5 bases, J shed 5 bases, and the junction held 2 bases outside the gene matches. The CDR3 has 13 amino acids. Germline V gene data show CDR1 as MGHDK and CDR2 as SYGVNS. The CDR3 loop is CASSRTGGYGYTF. CDR3 bases: TGTGCCAGCAGTCGGACAGGGGGTTATGGCTACACCTTC.

This clone was detected once. This chain links TRBV18 with TRBJ1-4, with 7 bases aligning to TRBD1. The germline V gene has CDR1 KGHSH and CDR2 LQKENI. V shed 1 base and J 3 bases; nucleotides not matched to a gene: 5. The CDR3 has 16 residues. DNA for the CDR3: TGTGCCAGCTCACCACGGACCGGGACAGCTAATGAAAAACTGTTTTTT. Protein sequence: CASSPRTGTANEKLFF.

DNA of the CDR3: TGCGCCAGCAGTGATGGGCTAATGAATGAAAAACTGTTTTTT. This gives the protein CASSDGLMNEKLFF. The V and J genes are TRBV10-1 and TRBJ1-4; D unclear. CDR1 is WNHNN and CDR2 is SYGVQD in the germline V gene (reference sequence). The ends were cut back, 3 bases at V and 5 bases at J, with 10 bases in the middle. The CDR3 has 14 residues.

The chain recombines TRBV14 with TRBJ1-2, with D uncertain. CDR3 length: 14 residues. Trimming took off 0 bases at V and 8 bases at J, with 13 bases between the two ends. The germline V gene encodes CDR1 SGHDN and CDR2 FVKESK. In DNA, the CDR3 is TGTGCCAGCAGCCAAGACCCGGGTTTTGGAGGCTACACCTTC. Its protein is CASSQDPGFGGYTF.

In this sample, this clone turned up once. The chain combines TRBV5-1 with TRBJ2-2; tentative D call: TRBD1 (6 bases). Germline lookup yields CDR1 SGHRS and CDR2 YFSETQ. This CDR3 region has 18 residues. The ends were cut back, 4 bases at V and 1 base at J, with 20 bases in the middle. The CDR3 spells CASSRRQASSLNTGELFF. DNA for the CDR3: TGCGCCAGCAGCCGAAGACAGGCAAGTAGCTTGAACACCGGGGAGCTGTTTTTT.

The rearrangement links TRBV11-3 to TRBJ2-3, with 9 positions matching TRBD2. Germline V gene data show CDR1 as SGHNT and CDR2 as YENEEA. CDR3 length: 16 amino acids. Trimming at V came to 2 bases and at J to 4 bases, leaving 7 bases not matched to a gene. The CDR3 region is CASSLRAGGNPDTQYF. The CDR3 DNA reads TGTGCCAGCAGCTTAAGAGCGGGAGGTAACCCAGATACGCAGTATTTT.

The chain has TRBV29-1 and TRBJ2-1; perhaps TRBD1 as D (7 bases). This CDR3 has 14 residues. Germline lookup yields CDR1 SQVTM and CDR2 ANQGSEA. V was trimmed by 6 bases and J by 5 bases, leaving 17 bases between them. DNA of the CDR3: TGCAGCGTGACAGGGATACCGGGGGACAATGAGCAGTTCTTC. It is translated as CSVTGIPGDNEQFF.

The rearrangement joins TRBV18 to TRBJ2-3; a weak D match, TRBD1 (5 bases). The V gene's germline CDR1 is KGHSH and CDR2 LQKENI. The CDR3 runs 14 residues. Trimming removed 6 bases from V and 1 base from J, with 11 bases in between. CDR3 protein: CASSPLRGTDTQYF. The CDR3 DNA reads TGTGCCAGCTCTCCCCTCAGGGGCACAGATACGCAGTATTTT. Full variable domain (missing parts from reference TRBV18 and TRBJ2-3): NAGVMQNPRHLVRRRGQEARLRCSPMKGHSHVYWYRQLPEEGLKFMVYLQKENIIDESGMPKERFSAEFPKEGPSILRIQQVVRGDSAAYFCASSPLRGTDTQYFGPGTRLTVL.

V usage is TRBV2 and J usage is TRBJ1-4; TRBD1 matches at 7 bases. Germline lookup yields CDR1 SNHLY and CDR2 FYNNEI. The CDR3 extends over 15 amino acids. The V segment lost 4 bases and the J segment 0 bases; nucleotides outside the gene matches: 2. In DNA form, the CDR3 reads TGTGCCAGCAGTGCCGGACAGGCAACTAATGAAAAACTGTTTTTT. This gives the protein CASSAGQATNEKLFF.

This rearrangement joins TRBV23-1 to TRBJ2-7; TRBD1 matches 7 bases. TRBV23-1 is given ORF status, its function remaining uncertain. Trimming cost V 7 bases and J 3 bases; bases outside gene matches: 12. The CDR3 is made up of 15 amino acids. The DNA of the CDR3 is TGCGCCAGCACCCCAGGGGGTTCTCACGGCTACGAGCAGTACGTC. The encoded protein is CASTPGGSHGYEQYV.

The V call is TRBV5-1, the J call TRBJ2-5; tentatively, D is TRBD1 (5 bases). The CDR3 is 14 residues long. From germline, CDR1 is SGHRS and CDR2 YFSETQ. V was shortened by 4 bases and J by 3 bases, with 13 bases between the two germline ends. DNA for the CDR3: TGCGCCAGCAGCCGGAACGGACAAGAAGAGACCCAGTACTTC. Residues: CASSRNGQEETQYF.

The gene calls are TRBV11-2 and TRBJ1-3; D unclear. Per germline, CDR1 SGHAT and CDR2 FQNNGV. V lost 5 bases, J lost 1 base, and 9 bases lay in between. This CDR3 spans 14 amino acids. In nucleotides, the CDR3 is TGTGCCAGCAGCCCTCAGGCTTCTGGAAACACCATATATTTT. Translation: CASSPQASGNTIYF.

This clone came up once. The J gene is TRBJ1-2, the V gene TRBV2; D not certain. The V end was cut by 2 bases, the J end by 8 bases, with 12 bases between. Germline values: CDR1 SNHLY, CDR2 FYNNEI. The CDR3 has 13 amino acids. The CDR3 region is CASSELSVGGYTF. CDR3 bases: TGTGCCAGCAGTGAACTCTCCGTCGGGGGCTACACCTTC.

This sequence joins TRBV7-2 and TRBJ1-4; D is ambiguous. The length of the CDR3 is 14 residues. V was pared by 1 base and J by 8 bases, with 11 bases between. CDR1 SGHTA and CDR2 FQGNSA come from the germline V gene. CDR3 sequence (DNA): TGTGCCAGCAGCTTAGAGTACTCAAGCGAAAAACTGTTTTTT. Protein: CASSLEYSSEKLFF.

This clone appeared a single time. J is TRBJ2-2 and V is TRBV5-4; 8 bases match TRBD2. Germline assignment: CDR1 SGHNT and CDR2 YYREEE (reference sequence). With V trimmed by 0 bases and J by 3 bases, 7 bases remained unmatched. The CDR3 has 17 residues. CDR3 DNA: TGTGCCAGCAGCTTGGACGGGGGGGCCGTTCACACCGGGGAGCTGTTTTTT. Translation gives CASSLDGGAVHTGELFF.

This clone appeared a few times. The chain combines TRBV4-3 with TRBJ2-1; D is possibly TRBD2 (6 bases). In germline, CDR1 is LGHNA, CDR2 YSLEER. V was pared by 0 bases and J by 7 bases, with 13 bases between. There are 15 residues in the CDR3. The CDR3 region is CASSQELKGGNEQFF. CDR3 bases: TGCGCCAGCAGCCAAGAACTTAAGGGAGGAAATGAGCAGTTCTTC.

The rearrangement joins TRBV19 to TRBJ2-2; 8 bases agree with TRBD1. The germline V gene encodes CDR1 LNHDA and CDR2 SQIVND (reference sequence). The CDR3 has 18 residues. Losses at the gene ends were 5 bases for V and 1 base for J; bases not matched to a gene: 12. CDR3 sequence reads: CASSSQSSGTGNTGELFF. The CDR3 nucleotides read TGTGCCAGTAGTTCGCAGTCGTCAGGGACAGGGAACACCGGGGAGCTGTTTTTT.

V gene TRBV29-1 combines with J gene TRBJ2-7; 10 bases map to TRBD2. V shed 6 bases, J shed 6 bases, and the junction held 5 bases outside the gene matches. The germline CDR1 and CDR2 sequences are SQVTM and ANQGSEA. The CDR3 runs 12 residues. The CDR3 loop is CSVLAGRGEQYV. CDR3 nucleotide sequence: TGCAGCGTACTAGCGGGACGGGGCGAGCAGTACGTC.

The chain's CDR3 is CASSLTPSSGSNTGELFF. Here the CDR3 DNA reads TGTGCCAGCAGTTTGACCCCCAGCTCAGGGTCGAACACCGGGGAGCTGTTTTTT. This chain joins TRBV28 and TRBJ2-2; tentative D call: TRBD1 (5 bases). V was shortened by 3 bases and J by 0 bases, with 17 bases between the two germline ends. This CDR3 spans 18 amino acids. The germline gives CDR1 MDHEN, CDR2 SYDVKM.

This chain links TRBV18 with TRBJ2-1; 7 bases are shared with TRBD2. The length of the CDR3 is 17 residues. CDR1 and CDR2 from the germline V gene are KGHSH and LQKENI. After removal of 3 bases from V and 5 bases from J, the junction contained 13 bases not matched to a gene. CDR3 protein: CASSPAAVTSHDNEQFF. The CDR3 bases are TGTGCCAGCTCACCTGCGGCCGTGACTAGCCACGACAATGAGCAGTTCTTC.

By its share, this clone is medium-sized. The V and J genes are TRBV5-6 and TRBJ2-5; 8 bases fit TRBD1. This CDR3 is built from 15 residues. Germline CDR1 and CDR2: SGHDT and YYEEEE. Trimming took 1 base from V and 5 from J; bases not matched to a gene: 7. The DNA for the CDR3 is TGTGCCAGCAGCTTGTTCAGGGGGCAAGGGGAGACCCAGTACTTC. It is translated as CASSLFRGQGETQYF. The full variable domain, rest sourced from reference TRBV5-6 and TRBJ2-5, is DAGVTQSPTHLIKTRGQQVTLRCSPKSGHDTVSWYQQALGQGPQFIFQYYEEEERQRGNFPDRFSGHQFPNYSSELNVNALLLGDSALYLCASSLFRGQGETQYFGPGTRLLVL.

This chain connects TRBV3-1 (or the pseudogene TRBV3-2) to TRBJ2-1, with 14 bases fitting TRBD2. The CDR3 loop spans 21 amino acids. The V gene end was trimmed by 5 bases and the J gene end by 6 bases; junction bases not matched to a gene: 21. Per the germline V gene, CDR1 is LGHDT and CDR2 is YNNKEL (reference sequence). This CDR3 is CASSFRGLAGGKRDKGNEQFF. In DNA form, the CDR3 reads TGTGCCAGCAGCTTTCGCGGACTAGCGGGAGGTAAGAGGGACAAGGGCAATGAGCAGTTCTTC.

The chain is built from TRBV7-6 and TRBJ1-5; 7 positions match TRBD1. J lost 6 bases, V lost 4 bases, and 15 bases had no gene match. CDR1 and CDR2 (germline): SGHVS, FNYEAQ. There are 17 residues in the CDR3. CDR3 sequence reads: CASSSTPDRRLSQPQHF. CDR3 DNA: TGTGCCAGCAGCTCCACCCCGGACAGGCGGCTTTCTCAGCCCCAGCATTTT.

The chain links TRBV3-1 (or the pseudogene TRBV3-2) to TRBJ2-2, with D possibly TRBD2 on 5 matching bases. This CDR3 comprises 19 residues. Germline assignment: CDR1 LGHDT and CDR2 YNNKEL (reference sequence). V gave up 1 base and J gave up 3 bases, with 21 bases separating them. The CDR3 nucleotides read TGTGCCAGCAGCCAAGTCCCCGGGGTCGCCTACATACACACCGGGGAGCTGTTTTTT. This codes for CASSQVPGVAYIHTGELFF.

This clone was seen once. This chain uses TRBV6-4 with TRBJ2-2, with no clear D. The CDR3 is 14 amino acids. The germline V and J ends were trimmed by 4 bases and 5 bases, with 11 bases remaining between them. The germline V gene encodes CDR1 MRHNA and CDR2 SNTAGT. The CDR3 DNA sequence: TGTGCCAGCAGTGCATCCCCCGGGACCGGGGAGCTGTTTTTT. This sequence encodes CASSASPGTGELFF.

This chain joins TRBV24-1 and TRBJ2-5, with TRBD2 identical over 10 bases. The ends lost 4 bases at V and 1 base at J; junction bases unmatched: 5. The CDR3 runs to 16 residues. CDR1 and CDR2 (germline): KGHDR, SFDVKD. The CDR3 loop reads CATSDQRGGIQETQYF. CDR3 nucleotide sequence: TGTGCCACCAGTGACCAGCGGGGGGGTATCCAAGAGACCCAGTACTTC.

The V call is TRBV11-3, the J call TRBJ2-1, with unresolved D. This CDR3 is 15 amino acids long. V dropped 1 base and J dropped 5 bases, with 12 bases sitting between them. Germline CDR1 reads SGHNT; CDR2 reads YENEEA. Here the CDR3 reads CASSLGTEENNEQFF. CDR3 coding DNA: TGTGCCAGCAGCTTAGGTACTGAAGAAAACAATGAGCAGTTCTTC. Drawing the rest from reference TRBV11-3 and TRBJ2-1, the complete variable domain is EAGVVQSPRYKIIEKKQPVAFWCNPISGHNTLYWYLQNLGQGPELLIRYENEEAVDDSQLPKDRFSAERLKGVDSTLKIQPAELGDSAVYLCASSLGTEENNEQFFGPGTRLTVL.

This clone was found a few times. This chain links TRBV7-2 with TRBJ1-6; the D is unclear. Trimming stripped 3 bases from V and 5 bases from J, with 8 bases between. The CDR3 runs to 14 residues. Per the germline V gene, CDR1 is SGHTA and CDR2 is FQGNSA. The CDR3 DNA is TGTGCCAGCAGCTTTAGTCAGGATAATTCACCCCTCCACTTT. It specifies CASSFSQDNSPLHF.

This clone was seen only once. The genes are TRBV18 and TRBJ2-3; 8 bases map to TRBD1. This CDR3 comprises 14 residues. V trimming: 4 bases; J trimming: 1 base; junction bases outside the gene matches: 1. The germline V gene has CDR1 KGHSH and CDR2 LQKENI. Written as DNA, the CDR3 is TGTGCCAGCTCACTGGACAGGGGCACAGATACGCAGTATTTT. Translation gives CASSLDRGTDTQYF.